The TCR beta chain described here comes from a study of identifying expanded T cells in peripheral blood. Whole-study results and caveats: About 1.3 clones differed between technical replicates, versus approximately 16 and 19 over time. Variance in clone template counts between approximately two-week samples significantly increased with total template count across all healthy donors.

During the collection period, no donor immune events like infections were recorded. In the case of this clone: Its target is unknown.

Sequencing used immunoSEQ multiplex PCR; TCRdb keeps in-frame clones, though not all of them. The sample lists more than 85,000 clones, around 89% occurring once. This CDR3 region has 13 residues. Trimming cost V 3 bases and J 7 bases; bases outside gene matches: 3. From germline, CDR1 is SEHNR and CDR2 FQNEAQ (reference sequence). The J gene is TRBJ2-4, the V gene TRBV7-9; 7 nucleotides match TRBD1. The TCR comes from a person between 18 and 75 years old in good health. The sequencing input was blood. The CDR3 coding sequence is TGTGCCAGCAGCTTTAAGGGGGCCAACATTCAGTACTTC. This codes for CASSFKGANIQYF.